This T cell receptor beta chain was profiled in a study of CD8+ T cells in alopecia areata. For the study at large: The authors grafted skin from approximately 6-12-month-old C3H/HeJ donors with spontaneous alopecia onto 7-10-week-old female C3H/HeJ mice. Broader study findings: More clonal than normal scalp was lesional scalp, particularly alopecia totalis/universalis.

cDNA serving as the sequencing template came from extracted, reverse transcribed RNA. Profiling relied on immunoSEQ multiplex PCR, and the TCRdb table lists in-frame clones only, not all of them. The counts give 200,000 to 300,000 clones, none of them seen only once; approximately 1.2% is held by the top ten. CDR3 length: 12 amino acids. V was clipped by 4 bases and J by 1 base, with 5 bases between them. The germline CDR1 and CDR2 sequences are LGHNA and YNLKQL (reference sequence). Sorting used CD4, CD8alpha, NKG2D, NKG2ACE and other markers on pooled cutaneous lymph node cells. This clone was picked up a small number of times. Its specificity is not known. Genes and germline come from the mouse. The CDR3 end falls 4 residues outside the read, so it is completed with the germline J gene.

Input material: CD4+ T cells sorted from a lymph node. The source is a C3H/HeJ mouse with alopecia areata. MHC haplotype of the mouse line: H2-k. The chain uses TRBV5 and TRBJ2-7; D call uncertain. This CDR3 is CASSPPSYEQYF. The sequenced part of the CDR3 DNA is TGTGCCAGCAGCCCCCCATCCTAT.